This TCR beta chain was retrieved from a study of post-analysis software for immune sequencing data. Findings of the study overall: Patients showed TRBV5-6, TRBV5-1 and TRBV20-1 among 4 or 5 TRBV segments more frequent than in controls.

From germline, CDR1 is MNHEY and CDR2 SVGAGI. Trimming left V 7 bases short and J 2 bases short, with 14 bases between. The length of the CDR3 is 14 residues. Built from TCR beta cDNA, the libraries had unique molecular identifiers in them. TCRdb re-called the PCR reads through MiXCR, storing one row per CDR3 protein. The sample includes 600,000 to 750,000 distinct CDR3 sequences, 59% seen only once; the top ten take 11%. For this clonotype: Its specificity is not known.

The source is a girl aged 2 to 10 with multiple sclerosis. The material sequenced was blood. The chain employs TRBV6-5 and TRBJ2-5; D perhaps matches TRBD1 (5 bases). The CDR3 coding sequence is TGTGCCAGCAAGTGGTTGGGGCAGCAAGAGACCCAGTACTTC. Amino acids: CASKWLGQQETQYF.